One T cell receptor (beta chain) is described in this entry. Antigen: not known. The sample is drawn from a study of OX40 agonist ivuxolimab in advanced cancers. As for the study in general: The patients got ivuxolimab, which is an agonistic anti-OX40 (CD134) antibody. Patients were infused with ivuxolimab every 2 weeks at 0.01 to 10 mg/kg.

The data were produced by immunoSEQ multiplex PCR, yet TCRdb's version contains in-frame clones alone and is incomplete. In the table there are some 84,000 clones, 80% to 95% of which are singletons. This CDR3 is built from 14 residues. Per the germline V gene, CDR1 is LNHDA and CDR2 is SQIVND (reference sequence). V was shortened by 8 bases and J by 1 base, with 12 bases between the two germline ends. Study findings and constraints: A proportion of nonresponders additionally exhibited low normalized T-cell clonal expansion. Partial responders treated at 0.1-3.0 mg/kg exhibited clonal expansion among the lowest measured.

This chain joins TRBV19 and TRBJ1-5, with no clear D. The clonotype was recovered from an adult with an advanced solid tumor such as melanoma, head and neck, liver or kidney cancer. The specimen was CD4+ or CD8+ T cells sorted from blood, collected in a trial of the OX40 agonist ivuxolimab. The CDR3 loop is CASVPGRSNQPQHF. DNA for the CDR3: TGTGCCAGTGTTCCTGGACGGAGCAATCAGCCCCAGCATTTT.